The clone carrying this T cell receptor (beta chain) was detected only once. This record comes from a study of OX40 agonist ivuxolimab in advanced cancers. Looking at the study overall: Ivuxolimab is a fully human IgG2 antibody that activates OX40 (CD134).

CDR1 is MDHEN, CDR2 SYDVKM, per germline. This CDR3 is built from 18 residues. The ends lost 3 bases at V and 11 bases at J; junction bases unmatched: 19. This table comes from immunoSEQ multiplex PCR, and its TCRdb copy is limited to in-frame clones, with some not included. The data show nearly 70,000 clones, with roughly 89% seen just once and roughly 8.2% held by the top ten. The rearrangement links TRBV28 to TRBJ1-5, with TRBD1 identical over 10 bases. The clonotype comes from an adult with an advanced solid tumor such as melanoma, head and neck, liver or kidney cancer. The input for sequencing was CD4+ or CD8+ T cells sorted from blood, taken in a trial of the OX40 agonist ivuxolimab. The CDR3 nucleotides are TGTGCCAGCAGTTTTCCCCGAGGGGGACAGGGGCCGTCGGAGGCCCAGCATTTT. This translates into CASSFPRGGQGPSEAQHF.